The clone carrying this T cell receptor (beta chain) was seen a few times. Its antigen is as yet unknown. The data were taken from a study of Graves' ophthalmopathy and Graves' hyperthyroidism. General study points: Blood contained most expanded thyroid clonotypes exceeding 0.001 frequency.

The CDR3 consists of 15 residues. The germline V and J ends were trimmed by 0 bases and 4 bases, with 12 bases remaining between them. Germline V gene lookup returns CDR1 LNHNV and CDR2 YYDKDF (reference sequence). Amplification of TCR beta CDR3 regions used RNA transcripts. HTBI-primed RT-PCR formed the first round, and a multiplex PCR formed the second. One entry per CDR3 protein, called by TCRdb with MiXCR from the multiplex PCR reads. The sample has roughly 420,000 distinct CDR3 sequences, around 20% seen once. PBMCs had their origin in fresh peripheral blood (around 10 ml). Sequenced material: peripheral blood. This receptor was taken from a woman aged 18-29 years with stable Graves' hyperthyroidism. V and J are TRBV15 and TRBJ1-1; D is ambiguous. CDR3 DNA sequence: TGTGCCACCAGCAGAGATCGGATTGGTCCCACTGAAGCTTTCTTT. It yields the protein CATSRDRIGPTEAFF.